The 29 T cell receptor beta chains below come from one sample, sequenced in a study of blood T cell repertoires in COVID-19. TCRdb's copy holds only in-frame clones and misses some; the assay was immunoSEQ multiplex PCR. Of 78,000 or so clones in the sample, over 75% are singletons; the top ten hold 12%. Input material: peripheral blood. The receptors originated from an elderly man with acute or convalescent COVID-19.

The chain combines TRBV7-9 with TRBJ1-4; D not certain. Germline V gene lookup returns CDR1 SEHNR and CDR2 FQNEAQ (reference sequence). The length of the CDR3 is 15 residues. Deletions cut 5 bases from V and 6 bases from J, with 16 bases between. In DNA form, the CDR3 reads TGTGCCAGCAGCCCCGACATCTATAAGGATGAAAAACTGTTTTTT. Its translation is CASSPDIYKDEKLFF.

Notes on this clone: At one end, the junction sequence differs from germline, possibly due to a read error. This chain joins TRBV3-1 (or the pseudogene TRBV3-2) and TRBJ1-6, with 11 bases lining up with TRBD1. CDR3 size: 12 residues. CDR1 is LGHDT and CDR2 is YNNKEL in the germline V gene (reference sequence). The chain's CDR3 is CASSRGQGAVRF. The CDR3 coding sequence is TGTGCCAGCAGTCGCGGACAGGGGGCCGTACGCTTT.

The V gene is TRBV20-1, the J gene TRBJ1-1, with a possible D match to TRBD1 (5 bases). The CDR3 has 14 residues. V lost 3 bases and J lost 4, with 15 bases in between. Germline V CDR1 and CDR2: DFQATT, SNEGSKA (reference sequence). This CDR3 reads CSASPPGGGTEAFF. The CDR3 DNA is TGCAGTGCTAGTCCTCCCGGGGGGGGCACTGAAGCTTTCTTT.

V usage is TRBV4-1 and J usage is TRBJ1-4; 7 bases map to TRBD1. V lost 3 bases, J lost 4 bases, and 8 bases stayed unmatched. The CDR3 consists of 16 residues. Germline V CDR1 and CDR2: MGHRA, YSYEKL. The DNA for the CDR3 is TGCGCCAGCAGCCAGTTAGACAGGGCACTTAATGAAAAACTGTTTTTT. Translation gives CASSQLDRALNEKLFF.

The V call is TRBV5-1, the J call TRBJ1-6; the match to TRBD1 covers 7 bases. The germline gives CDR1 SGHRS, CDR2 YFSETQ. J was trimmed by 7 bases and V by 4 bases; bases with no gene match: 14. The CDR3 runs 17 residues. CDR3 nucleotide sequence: TGCGCCAGCAGCCCCCAGGGACAGCGGCTCTTGAATTCACCCCTCCACTTT. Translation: CASSPQGQRLLNSPLHF.

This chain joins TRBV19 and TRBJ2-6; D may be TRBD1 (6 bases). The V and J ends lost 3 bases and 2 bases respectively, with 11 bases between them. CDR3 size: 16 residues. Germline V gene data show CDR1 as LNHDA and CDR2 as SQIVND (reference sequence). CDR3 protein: CASSISGTPGANVLTF. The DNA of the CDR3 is TGTGCCAGTAGTATTTCCGGGACACCTGGGGCCAACGTCCTGACTTTC.

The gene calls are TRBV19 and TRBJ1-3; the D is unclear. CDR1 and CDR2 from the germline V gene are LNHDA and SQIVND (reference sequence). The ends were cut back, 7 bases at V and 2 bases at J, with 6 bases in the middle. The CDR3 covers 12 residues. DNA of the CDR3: TGTGCCAGTAACAGAGCTGGAAACACCATATATTTT. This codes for CASNRAGNTIYF.

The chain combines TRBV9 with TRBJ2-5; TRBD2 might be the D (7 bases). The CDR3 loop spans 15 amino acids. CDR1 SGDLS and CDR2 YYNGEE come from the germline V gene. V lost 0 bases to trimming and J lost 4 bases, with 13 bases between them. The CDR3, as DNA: TGTGCCAGCAGCGTAGGCGGGGGCCCGGGAGAGACCCAGTACTTC. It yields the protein CASSVGGGPGETQYF.

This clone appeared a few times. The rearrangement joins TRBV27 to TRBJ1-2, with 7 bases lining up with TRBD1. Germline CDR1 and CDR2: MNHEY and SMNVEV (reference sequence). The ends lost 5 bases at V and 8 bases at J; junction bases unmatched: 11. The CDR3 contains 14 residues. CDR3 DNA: TGTGCCAGCAGTCCTCAACGACAGGGTCACGGCTACACCTTC. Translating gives CASSPQRQGHGYTF.

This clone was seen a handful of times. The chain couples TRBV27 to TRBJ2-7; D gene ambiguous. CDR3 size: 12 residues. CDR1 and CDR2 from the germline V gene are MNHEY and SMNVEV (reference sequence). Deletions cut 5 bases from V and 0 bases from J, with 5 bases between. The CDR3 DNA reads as TGTGCCAGCAGTGGCAGCTCCTACGAGCAGTACTTC. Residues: CASSGSSYEQYF.

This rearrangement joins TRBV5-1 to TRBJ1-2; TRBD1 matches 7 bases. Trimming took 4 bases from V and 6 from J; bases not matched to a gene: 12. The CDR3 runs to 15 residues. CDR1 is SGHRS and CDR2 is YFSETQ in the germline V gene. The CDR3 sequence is CASSLGDREGNGYTF. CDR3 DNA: TGCGCCAGCAGCCTCGGCGACAGGGAAGGGAATGGCTACACCTTC.

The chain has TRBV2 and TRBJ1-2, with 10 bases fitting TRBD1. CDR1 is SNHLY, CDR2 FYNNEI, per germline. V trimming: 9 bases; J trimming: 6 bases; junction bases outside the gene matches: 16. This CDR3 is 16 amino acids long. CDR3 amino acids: CASLPSTGGGRNGYTF. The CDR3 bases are TGTGCCAGTTTACCCTCGACAGGGGGCGGGCGGAATGGCTACACCTTC. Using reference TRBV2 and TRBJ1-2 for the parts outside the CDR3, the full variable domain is EPEVTQTPSHQVTQMGQEVILRCVPISNHLYFYWYRQILGQKVEFLVSFYNNEISEKSEIFDDQFSVERPDGSNFTLKIRSTKLEDSAMYFCASLPSTGGGRNGYTFGSGTRLTVV.

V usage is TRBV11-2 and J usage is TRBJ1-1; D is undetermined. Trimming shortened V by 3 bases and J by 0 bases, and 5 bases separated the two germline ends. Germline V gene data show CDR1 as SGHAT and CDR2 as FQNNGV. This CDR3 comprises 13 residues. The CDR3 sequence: CASSFHMNTEAFF. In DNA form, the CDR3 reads TGTGCCAGCAGCTTCCACATGAACACTGAAGCTTTCTTT.

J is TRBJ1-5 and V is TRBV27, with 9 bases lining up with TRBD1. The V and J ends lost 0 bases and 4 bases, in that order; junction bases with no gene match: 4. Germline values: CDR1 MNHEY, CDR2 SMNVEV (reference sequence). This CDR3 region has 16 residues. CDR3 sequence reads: CASSLSGTGRNQPQHF. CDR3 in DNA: TGTGCCAGCAGTTTATCCGGGACAGGGAGAAATCAGCCCCAGCATTTT.

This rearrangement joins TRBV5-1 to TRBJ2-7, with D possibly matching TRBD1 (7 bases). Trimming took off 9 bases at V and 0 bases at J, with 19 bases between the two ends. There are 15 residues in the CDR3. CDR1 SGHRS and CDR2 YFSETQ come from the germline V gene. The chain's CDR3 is CATTKGGDSSYEQYF. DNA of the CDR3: TGCGCCACCACGAAAGGAGGGGACAGCTCCTACGAGCAGTACTTC. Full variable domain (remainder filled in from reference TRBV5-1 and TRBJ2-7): KAGVTQTPRYLIKTRGQQVTLSCSPISGHRSVSWYQQTPGQGLQFLFEYFSETQRNKGNFPGRFSGRQFSNSRSEMNVSTLELGDSALYLCATTKGGDSSYEQYFGPGTRLTVT.

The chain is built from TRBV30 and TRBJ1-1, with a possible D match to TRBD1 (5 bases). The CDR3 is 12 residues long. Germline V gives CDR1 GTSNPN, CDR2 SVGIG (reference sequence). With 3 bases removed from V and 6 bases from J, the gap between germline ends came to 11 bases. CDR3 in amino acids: CAWRGGGAEAFF. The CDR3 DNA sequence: TGTGCCTGGAGGGGGGGAGGGGCTGAAGCTTTCTTT. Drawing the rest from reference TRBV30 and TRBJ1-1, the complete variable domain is SQTIHQWPATLVQPVGSPLSLECTVEGTSNPNLYWYRQAAGRGLQLLFYSVGIGQISSEVPQNLSASRPQDRQFILSSKKLLLSDSGFYLCAWRGGGAEAFFGQGTRLTVV.

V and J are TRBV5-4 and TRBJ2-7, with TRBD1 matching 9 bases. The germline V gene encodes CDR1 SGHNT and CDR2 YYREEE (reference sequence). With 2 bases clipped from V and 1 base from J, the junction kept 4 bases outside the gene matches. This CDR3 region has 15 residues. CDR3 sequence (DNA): TGTGCCAGCAGCTTTGGGACAGGGCCTTCCTACGAGCAGTACTTC. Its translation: CASSFGTGPSYEQYF. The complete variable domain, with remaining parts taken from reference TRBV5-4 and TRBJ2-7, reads ETGVTQSPTHLIKTRGQQVTLRCSSQSGHNTVSWYQQALGQGPQFIFQYYREEENGRGNFPPRFSGLQFPNYSSELNVNALELDDSALYLCASSFGTGPSYEQYFGPGTRLTVT.

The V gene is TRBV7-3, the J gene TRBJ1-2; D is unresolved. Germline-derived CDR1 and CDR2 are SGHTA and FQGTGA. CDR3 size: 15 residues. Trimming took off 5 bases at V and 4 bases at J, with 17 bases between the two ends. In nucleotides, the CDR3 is TGTGCCAGCAGCCCCCGATCCGAAGCCACCTATGGCTACACCTTC. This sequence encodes CASSPRSEATYGYTF.

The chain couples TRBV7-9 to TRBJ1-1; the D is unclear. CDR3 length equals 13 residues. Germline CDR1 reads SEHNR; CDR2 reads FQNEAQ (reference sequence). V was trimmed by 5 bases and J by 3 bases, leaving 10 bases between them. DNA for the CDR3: TGTGCCAGCAGCCCGGGTCTCCACACTGAAGCTTTCTTT. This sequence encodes CASSPGLHTEAFF.

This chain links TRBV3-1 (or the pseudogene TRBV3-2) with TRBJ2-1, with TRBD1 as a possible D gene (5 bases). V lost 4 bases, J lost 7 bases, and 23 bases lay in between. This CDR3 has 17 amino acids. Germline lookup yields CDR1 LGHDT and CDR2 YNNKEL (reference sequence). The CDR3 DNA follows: TGTGCCAGCAGCCCAGTGTACCAGGGAACATTAACGAATGAGCAGTTCTTC. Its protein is CASSPVYQGTLTNEQFF.

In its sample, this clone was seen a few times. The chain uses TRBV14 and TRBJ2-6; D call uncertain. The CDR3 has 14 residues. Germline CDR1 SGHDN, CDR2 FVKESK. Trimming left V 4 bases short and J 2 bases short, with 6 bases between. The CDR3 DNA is TGTGCCAGCAGCCGTACAGCTGGGGCCAACGTCCTGACTTTC. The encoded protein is CASSRTAGANVLTF.

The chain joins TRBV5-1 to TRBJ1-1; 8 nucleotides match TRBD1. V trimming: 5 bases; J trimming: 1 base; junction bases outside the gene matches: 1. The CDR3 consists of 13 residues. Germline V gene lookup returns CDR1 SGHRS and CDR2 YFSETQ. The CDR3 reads CASRTGENTEAFF. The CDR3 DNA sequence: TGCGCCAGCAGGACAGGGGAGAACACTGAAGCTTTCTTT.

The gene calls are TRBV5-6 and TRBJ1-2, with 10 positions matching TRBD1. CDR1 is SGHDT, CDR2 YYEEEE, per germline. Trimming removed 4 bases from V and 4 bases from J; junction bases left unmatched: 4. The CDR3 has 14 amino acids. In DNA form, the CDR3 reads TGTGCCAGCAGCGTTGACAGGGGGCCCTATGGCTACACCTTC. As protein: CASSVDRGPYGYTF. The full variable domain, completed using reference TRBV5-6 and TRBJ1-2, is DAGVTQSPTHLIKTRGQQVTLRCSPKSGHDTVSWYQQALGQGPQFIFQYYEEEERQRGNFPDRFSGHQFPNYSSELNVNALLLGDSALYLCASSVDRGPYGYTFGSGTRLTVV.

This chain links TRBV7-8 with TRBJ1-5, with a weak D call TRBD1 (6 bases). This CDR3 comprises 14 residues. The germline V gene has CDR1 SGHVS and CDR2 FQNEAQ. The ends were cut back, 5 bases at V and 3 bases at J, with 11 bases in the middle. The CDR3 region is CASSRRDNNQPQHF. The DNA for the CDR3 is TGTGCCAGCAGCCGTAGGGACAACAATCAGCCCCAGCATTTT.

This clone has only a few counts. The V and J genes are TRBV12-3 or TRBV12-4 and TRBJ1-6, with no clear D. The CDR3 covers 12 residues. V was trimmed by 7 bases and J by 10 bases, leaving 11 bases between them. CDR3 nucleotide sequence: TGTGCCAGCACCACGATACACTCACCCCTCCACTTT. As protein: CASTTIHSPLHF.

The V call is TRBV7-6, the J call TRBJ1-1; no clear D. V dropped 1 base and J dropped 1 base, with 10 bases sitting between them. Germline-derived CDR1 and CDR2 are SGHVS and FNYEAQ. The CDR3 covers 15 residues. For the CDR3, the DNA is TGTGCCAGCAGCTTAGGCCCGGGATGGAACACTGAAGCTTTCTTT. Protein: CASSLGPGWNTEAFF.

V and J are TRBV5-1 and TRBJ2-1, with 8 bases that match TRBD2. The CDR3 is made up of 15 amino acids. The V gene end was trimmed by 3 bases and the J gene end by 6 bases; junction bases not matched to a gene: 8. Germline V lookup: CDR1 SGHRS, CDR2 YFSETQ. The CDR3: CASSSSGGLSNEQFF. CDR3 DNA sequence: TGCGCCAGCAGCTCTTCGGGGGGGCTCTCCAATGAGCAGTTCTTC. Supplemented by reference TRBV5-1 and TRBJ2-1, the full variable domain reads KAGVTQTPRYLIKTRGQQVTLSCSPISGHRSVSWYQQTPGQGLQFLFEYFSETQRNKGNFPGRFSGRQFSNSRSEMNVSTLELGDSALYLCASSSSGGLSNEQFFGPGTRLTVL.

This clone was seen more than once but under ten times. CDR3 in DNA: TGCGCCAGCAGCCAAGATCTGACAGGGGCAACCTACGAGCAGTACTTC. Its protein product is CASSQDLTGATYEQYF. This chain joins TRBV4-1 and TRBJ2-7, with 8 nucleotides matching TRBD1. Trimming removed 0 bases from V and 2 bases from J; junction bases left unmatched: 6. This CDR3 contains 16 residues. Germline V gene lookup returns CDR1 MGHRA and CDR2 YSYEKL.

CDR3 nucleotide sequence: TGTGCCAGCTCACCATTTGGGACAGATAGCAATCAGCCCCAGCATTTT. It encodes CASSPFGTDSNQPQHF. This chain connects TRBV18 to TRBJ1-5, with 7 bases lining up with TRBD1. The CDR3 loop spans 16 amino acids. Trimming took 2 bases from V and 0 from J; bases not matched to a gene: 4. Germline loops: CDR1 KGHSH, CDR2 LQKENI.